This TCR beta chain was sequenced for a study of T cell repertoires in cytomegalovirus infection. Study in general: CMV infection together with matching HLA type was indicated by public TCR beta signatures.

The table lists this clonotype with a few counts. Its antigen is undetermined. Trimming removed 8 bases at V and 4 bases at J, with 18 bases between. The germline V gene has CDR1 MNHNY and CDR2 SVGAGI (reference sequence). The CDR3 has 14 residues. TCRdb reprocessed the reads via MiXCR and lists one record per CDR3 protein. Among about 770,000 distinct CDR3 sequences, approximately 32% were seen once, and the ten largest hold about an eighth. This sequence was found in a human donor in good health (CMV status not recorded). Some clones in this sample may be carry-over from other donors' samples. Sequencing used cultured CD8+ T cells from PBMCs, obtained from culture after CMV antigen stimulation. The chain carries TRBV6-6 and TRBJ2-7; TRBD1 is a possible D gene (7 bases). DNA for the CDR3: TGTGCCAGCTCGGGGGACAGCGGATCGTACGAGCAGTACTTC. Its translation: CASSGDSGSYEQYF.